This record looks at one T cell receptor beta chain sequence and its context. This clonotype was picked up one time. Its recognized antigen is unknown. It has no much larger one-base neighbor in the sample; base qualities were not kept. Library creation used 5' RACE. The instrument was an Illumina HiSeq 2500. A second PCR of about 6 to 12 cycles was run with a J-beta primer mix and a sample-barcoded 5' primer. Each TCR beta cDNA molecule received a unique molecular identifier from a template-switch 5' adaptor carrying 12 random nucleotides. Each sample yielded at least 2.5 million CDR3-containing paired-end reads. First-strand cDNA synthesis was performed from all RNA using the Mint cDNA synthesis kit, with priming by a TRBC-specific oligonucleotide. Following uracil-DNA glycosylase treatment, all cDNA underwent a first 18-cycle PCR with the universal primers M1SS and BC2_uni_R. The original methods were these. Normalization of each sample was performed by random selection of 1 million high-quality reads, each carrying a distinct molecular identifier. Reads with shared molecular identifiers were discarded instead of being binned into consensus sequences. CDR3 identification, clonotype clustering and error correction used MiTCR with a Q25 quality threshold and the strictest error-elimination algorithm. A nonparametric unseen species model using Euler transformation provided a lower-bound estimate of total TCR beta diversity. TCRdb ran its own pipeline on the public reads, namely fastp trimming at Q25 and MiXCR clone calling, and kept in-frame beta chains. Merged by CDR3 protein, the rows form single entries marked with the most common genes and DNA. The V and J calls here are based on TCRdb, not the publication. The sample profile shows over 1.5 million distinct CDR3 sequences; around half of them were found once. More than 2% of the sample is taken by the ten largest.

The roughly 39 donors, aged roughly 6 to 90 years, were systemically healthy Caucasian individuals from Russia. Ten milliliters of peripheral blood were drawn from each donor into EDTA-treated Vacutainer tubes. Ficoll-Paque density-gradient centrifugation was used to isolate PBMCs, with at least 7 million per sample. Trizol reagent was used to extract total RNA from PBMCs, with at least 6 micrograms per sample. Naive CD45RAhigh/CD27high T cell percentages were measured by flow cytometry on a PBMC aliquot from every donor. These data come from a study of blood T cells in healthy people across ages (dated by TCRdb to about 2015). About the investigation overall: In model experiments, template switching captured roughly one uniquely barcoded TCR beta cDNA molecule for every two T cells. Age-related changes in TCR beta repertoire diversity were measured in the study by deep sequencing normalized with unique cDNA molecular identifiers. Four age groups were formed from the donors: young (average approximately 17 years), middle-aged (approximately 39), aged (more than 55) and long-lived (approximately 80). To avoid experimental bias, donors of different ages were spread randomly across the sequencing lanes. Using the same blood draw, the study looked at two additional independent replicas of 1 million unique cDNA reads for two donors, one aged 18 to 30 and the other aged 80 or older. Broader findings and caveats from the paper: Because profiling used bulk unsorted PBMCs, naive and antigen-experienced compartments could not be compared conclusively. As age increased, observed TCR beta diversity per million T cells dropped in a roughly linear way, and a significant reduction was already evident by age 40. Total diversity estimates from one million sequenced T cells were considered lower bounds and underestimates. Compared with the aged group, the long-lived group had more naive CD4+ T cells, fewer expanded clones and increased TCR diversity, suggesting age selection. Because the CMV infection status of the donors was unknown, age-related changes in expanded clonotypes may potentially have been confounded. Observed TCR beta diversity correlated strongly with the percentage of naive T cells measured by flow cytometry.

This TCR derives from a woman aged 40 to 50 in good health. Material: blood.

The CDR3 protein: CSARVAGRANSPLHF. The DNA is as follows: TGCAGTGCTAGAGTAGCGGGACGGGCAAATTCACCCCTCCACTTT. The sequence is built from TRBV20-1 and TRBJ1-6; D gene: possibly TRBD1, on 5 matching bases. V lost 1 base and J lost 7 bases; the stretch between them is 14 bases long. The germline V gene (reference sequence) supplies CDR1 DFQATT and CDR2 SNEGSKA. Inclusive of the bounding cysteine and phenylalanine, the CDR3 is 15 residues long. Only the CDR3 part of the read is kept: 45 bases, read in frame from the first base.